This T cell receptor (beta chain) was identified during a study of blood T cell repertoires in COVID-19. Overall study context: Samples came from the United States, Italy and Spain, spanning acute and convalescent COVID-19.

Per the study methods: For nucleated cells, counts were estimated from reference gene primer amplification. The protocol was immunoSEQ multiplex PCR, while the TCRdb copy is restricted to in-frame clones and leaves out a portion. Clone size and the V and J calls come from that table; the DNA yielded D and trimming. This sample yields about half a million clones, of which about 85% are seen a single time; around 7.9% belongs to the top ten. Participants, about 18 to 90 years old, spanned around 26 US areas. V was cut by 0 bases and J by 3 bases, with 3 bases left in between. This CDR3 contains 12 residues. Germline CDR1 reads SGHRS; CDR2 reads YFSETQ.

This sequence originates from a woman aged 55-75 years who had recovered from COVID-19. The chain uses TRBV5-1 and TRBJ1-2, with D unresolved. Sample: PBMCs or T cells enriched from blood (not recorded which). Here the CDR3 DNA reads TGCGCCAGCAGCTTGGGCGACTATGGCTACACCTTC. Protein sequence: CASSLGDYGYTF.